This TCR beta chain was sequenced in a study of response to subunit inactivated influenza vaccine. TCRdb re-called the RT-PCR reads with MiXCR, one entry per CDR3 protein. This table holds about 500,000 distinct CDR3 sequences, under 15% found once. Germline V gives CDR1 MNHEY, CDR2 SVGEGT. V was cut by 0 bases and J by 12 bases, with 9 bases left in between. CDR3 size: 12 residues. This clonotype was counted only a few times. This TCR came from a man aged 45 to 65 who received an inactivated influenza vaccine. This chain connects TRBV6-2 or TRBV6-3 to TRBJ2-1, with D perhaps TRBD1 (5 bases). Sequencing was performed on PBMCs from blood, taken about 40 days after vaccination. The CDR3 here is CASSYSDRPQFF. The CDR3 DNA reads TGTGCCAGCAGTTACTCAGACAGACCGCAGTTCTTC.